This TCR beta chain was profiled in a study of blood T cell repertoires in COVID-19 (dated by TCRdb to the early 2020s). Study-wide context: Samples covering the acute and convalescent phases of COVID-19 were provided by collaborators in the United States, Italy and Spain. The repertoires were released in a freely available public database intended as a resource for research on the immune response to SARS-CoV-2. Sample metadata almost always included a de-identified subject ID, COVID-19 status, age in years and sex. Where available, HLA class I and class II types were obtained from metadata supplied by the sample provider rather than from assay-based typing. Samples came from the ongoing ImmuneRACE study (first 160 participants) plus 1,254 subjects from 6 global collaborators. The dataset comprised deeply sampled blood TCRbeta repertoires from subjects exposed to, actively infected with, or recovered from COVID-19. The material from the prospective study consisted of cDNA or gDNA derived from T cells, B-cell-depleted T cells, or PBMCs. What the authors observed across the whole study: The amount of clinical and demographic metadata varied by source and participant and was provided uncurated.

Note on this clone: The clone's antigen remains unknown. No much larger clone is present one base from it, and per-base qualities are unavailable.

The immunoSEQ Assay, a bias-controlled multiplex PCR, was used to amplify TCRbeta CDR3 regions from genomic DNA. Per the source publication's procedure: Nucleated cell counts per sample were estimated from amplification of reference gene primers within the assay. Sequence reads were collapsed and filtered to measure the absolute abundance of every unique TCRbeta CDR3 rearrangement. For each sample, productive Simpson clonality was calculated as the square root of Simpson's diversity index over productive rearrangements. What TCRdb holds here is the immuneACCESS table cut down to in-frame rearrangements. Part of the clones is not present; checked against another copy, under half of the missing clones reflect an unresolved V gene, and the others are unexplained. That table is the source of V, J and clone size, and D and trimming were worked out from the DNA. In this sample the table shows about 280,000 clones, over 75% of which occur a single time. The ten top clones hold less than 6.5% of the sample.

The V end gives up 6 bases and the J end 0 bases, leaving 3 bases in the junction not matched to a gene. The CDR3 numbers 14 residues from cysteine through phenylalanine. Just CDR3 DNA is preserved here, 42 bases in frame from base 1. The germline V gene (reference sequence) sets CDR1 to LNHDA and CDR2 to SQIVND. Whole blood was collected in K2EDTA tubes by collaborating institutions according to the institutions' own protocols. For TCRbeta analysis, collaborators shipped samples in one of three forms: frozen whole blood, isolated PBMCs, or DNA extracted from either of those sample types. The chain is assembled from TRBV19 and TRBJ1-1; 8 bases in the middle match TRBD1. The sequence came from a man in his forties or fifties with active or convalescent COVID-19. Sequenced input: peripheral blood. The DNA is TGTGCCAGTAGGGAGGGACAGGTGAACACTGAAGCTTTCTTT. This translates into CASREGQVNTEAFF.